The 26 T cell receptor beta chains below come from one sample, sequenced in a study of low-dose radiotherapy and immunotherapy resistance in tumors. Time point specified: before trial treatment. Priming of first-strand cDNA relied on TRAV- and TRBV-specific primers (covering alpha and beta chains). With a constant-region primer and a V-primer adapter, TCRs were subjected to roughly 20 PCR cycles of amplification. TCRdb reanalysed the reads using MiXCR and keeps one entry per CDR3 protein. The data contain roughly 39,000 distinct CDR3 sequences, roughly a third of them seen just once; the ten biggest clones take up roughly 3.7%. Sample: PBMCs, taken before treatment. The source is a male donor with gallbladder cancer.

The sample holds many counts of this clonotype. The chain recombines TRBV25-1 with TRBJ2-1; D could derive from TRBD1 or TRBD2 (5 bases each). Trimming cost V 1 base and J 3 bases, with 13 bases left between them. The CDR3 covers 16 residues. Germline CDR1 MGHDK, CDR2 SYGVNS. In DNA, the CDR3 is TGTGCCAGCAGTGAATGGGGGACCGACTTCTACAATGAGCAGTTCTTC. Its protein product is CASSEWGTDFYNEQFF.

Regarding this clonotype: A far larger clone is a single base away, which makes a read error likely. The V gene is TRBV26, the J gene TRBJ2-7; TRBD1 reflects the table's D call only, with no check against the DNA. TRBV26 is labeled a pseudogene. This CDR3 region has 13 residues. The CDR3 here is CACRSGQGYEQYF. DNA of the CDR3: TGTGCCTGCAGATCGGGACAGGGTTACGAGCAGTACTTC.

This clonotype was seen ten or more times. The chain has TRBV27 and TRBJ1-6, with D possibly TRBD1 on 6 matching bases. V was clipped by 5 bases and J by 0 bases, with 11 bases between them. Germline V CDR1 and CDR2: MNHEY, SMNVEV (reference sequence). The CDR3 covers 16 residues. The CDR3 protein is CASSQGQSSYNSPLHF. DNA for the CDR3: TGTGCCAGCAGTCAAGGACAGAGCTCCTATAATTCACCCCTCCACTTT.

This clonotype has ten or more counts. The CDR3 protein is CATSDSGSRTQYF. The CDR3 coding sequence is TGTGCCACCAGTGATTCCGGATCTCGTACGCAGTATTTT. The chain couples TRBV24-1 to TRBJ2-3, with no clear D. Between the trimmed V and J ends, which lost 2 bases and 8 bases, there was a span of 10 bases. CDR1 is KGHDR and CDR2 is SFDVKD in the germline V gene. CDR3 size: 13 residues.

Comments on this clonotype: Since a far larger clone is one base different, this is likely a read error. V gene TRBV5-3 combines with J gene TRBJ2-5, with a weak D call TRBD2 (8 bases). TRBV5-3 is assigned to the ORF class and has an uncertain function. The CDR3 totals 17 residues. CDR3 sequence reads: CASSLGDSGGRQETQYF. The DNA of the CDR3 is TGTGCCAGCAGCTTAGGGGACAGCGGGGGACGTCAAGAGACCCAGTACTTC.

The V gene is TRBV4-1, the J gene TRBJ1-3, with D unclear. The CDR3 consists of 17 residues. V was clipped by 0 bases and J by 0 bases, with 12 bases between them. Germline V gene lookup returns CDR1 MGHRA and CDR2 YSYEKL. CDR3 amino acids: CASSQERAESSGNTIYF. The CDR3, as DNA: TGCGCCAGCAGCCAAGAACGGGCGGAGAGCTCTGGAAACACCATATATTTT.

V gene TRBV11-2 combines with J gene TRBJ2-1; D uncertain. V lost 5 bases to trimming and J lost 3 bases, with 8 bases between them. The germline CDR1 and CDR2 sequences are SGHAT and FQNNGV. CDR3 length equals 13 residues. The CDR3 coding sequence is TGTGCCAGCAGCCCAGTAAGCTACAATGAGCAGTTCTTC. It encodes CASSPVSYNEQFF.

This clonotype was detected many times. The rearrangement links TRBV15 to TRBJ2-3; 11 bases fit TRBD1. CDR1 and CDR2 from the germline V gene are LNHNV and YYDKDF (reference sequence). With V trimmed by 0 bases and J by 5 bases, 7 bases remained unmatched. This CDR3 has 17 residues. CDR3 nucleotides: TGTGCCACCAGCAGAGATCTCCGGACAGGGGGCAAAGATACGCAGTATTTT. Translation: CATSRDLRTGGKDTQYF.

Regarding this clonotype: A far larger clone differs by one base, so this is likely a read error. In DNA, the CDR3 is TGCGCCAGCAGTGTGGGTCACAGCGAGCAGTTCTTC. The encoded protein is CASSVGHSEQFF. The chain is built from TRBV10-1 and TRBJ2-1; D is uncertain. Germline loops: CDR1 WNHNN, CDR2 SYGVQD (reference sequence). This CDR3 has 12 residues. V was shortened by 4 bases and J by 10 bases, with 11 bases between the two germline ends.

Many counts were recorded for this clonotype. The chain carries TRBV3-1 and TRBJ2-4; D is unresolved. The V gene's germline CDR1 is LGHDT and CDR2 YNNKEL (reference sequence). CDR3 length: 17 residues. V lost 1 base and J 0 bases, leaving 13 bases between the germline ends. The CDR3 loop reads CASSQGEVTLAKNIQYF. Written as DNA, the CDR3 is TGTGCCAGCAGCCAAGGAGAGGTCACTTTAGCCAAAAACATTCAGTACTTC.

This clonotype has ten or more counts. This chain joins TRBV7-6 and TRBJ2-7; TRBD1 might be the D (5 bases). CDR1 is SGHVS, CDR2 FNYEAQ, per germline. The V gene lost 5 bases and the J gene lost 3 bases, with 17 bases spanning the gap. This CDR3 spans 15 amino acids. CDR3 coding DNA: TGTGCCAGCAGCCTCCGAGTGGGGCCAGGCTACGAGCAGTACTTC. It yields the protein CASSLRVGPGYEQYF.

This clonotype has at least ten counts. The CDR3: CASSVEGARNTEAFF. CDR3 coding DNA: TGTGCCAGCAGCGTAGAAGGGGCGCGGAACACTGAAGCTTTCTTT. The rearrangement uses TRBV9 and TRBJ1-1; D may be TRBD1 (5 bases). The CDR3 runs to 15 residues. V lost 0 bases, J lost 1 base, and 10 bases lay in between. The V gene's germline CDR1 is SGDLS and CDR2 YYNGEE.

By share, this clonotype counts as medium-sized. This chain uses TRBV6-6 with TRBJ2-7; D is unresolved. The germline CDR1 and CDR2 sequences are MNHNY and SVGAGI (reference sequence). V shed 5 bases and J shed 3 bases, with 11 bases lying between them. The CDR3 covers 13 residues. The CDR3 DNA follows: TGTGCCAGCAGTGTAGGCAGGAGCTACGAGCAGTACTTC. This codes for CASSVGRSYEQYF.

This clonotype was recorded many times. This chain links TRBV7-9 with TRBJ1-2; D is ambiguous. V dropped 3 bases and J dropped 2 bases, with 13 bases sitting between them. This CDR3 is 15 amino acids long. Looked up from germline, CDR1 is SEHNR and CDR2 is FQNEAQ (reference sequence). CDR3: CASSFGGLRNYGYTF. DNA for the CDR3: TGTGCCAGCAGCTTCGGAGGACTAAGGAACTATGGCTACACCTTC.

The gene calls are TRBV3-1 and TRBJ1-2; no definite D call. Germline values: CDR1 LGHDT, CDR2 YNNKEL (reference sequence). Deletions cut 0 bases from V and 2 bases from J, with 7 bases between. The CDR3 has 14 amino acids. The CDR3 sequence: CASSQDPGNYGYTF. The CDR3 coding sequence is TGTGCCAGCAGCCAAGATCCCGGGAACTATGGCTACACCTTC.

The rearrangement links TRBV2 to TRBJ1-5; D not certain. Trimming shortened V by 7 bases and J by 4 bases, and 17 bases separated the two germline ends. The CDR3 totals 15 residues. Germline V gene data show CDR1 as SNHLY and CDR2 as FYNNEI. CDR3 in DNA: TGTGCCAGCACGTTTATGGGCAGCACAAATCAGCCCCAGCATTTT. It translates to CASTFMGSTNQPQHF.

The chain employs TRBV11-2 and TRBJ2-3; TRBD2 aligns across 8 bases. CDR1 is SGHAT, CDR2 FQNNGV, per germline. Unmatched junction bases numbered 12, after V lost 10 bases and J lost 3 bases. The CDR3 is 15 amino acids. CDR3 loop: CATQEAGVGTDTQYF. CDR3 nucleotide sequence: TGTGCCACCCAAGAAGCGGGAGTTGGGACAGATACGCAGTATTTT.

The gene calls are TRBV10-3 and TRBJ2-5; D might be TRBD2 (6 bases). The V gene's germline CDR1 is ENHRY and CDR2 SYGVKD. With 4 bases removed from V and 3 bases from J, the gap between germline ends came to 15 bases. CDR3 length: 15 residues. CDR3 sequence (DNA): TGTGCCATCAGTGGGTCTGCGGGACCTAAAGAGACCCAGTACTTC. Amino acid sequence: CAISGSAGPKETQYF.

This chain uses TRBV13 with TRBJ1-2; a possible D gene is TRBD1 (6 bases). V gave up 8 bases and J gave up 11 bases, with 24 bases separating them. This CDR3 contains 14 residues. Germline V gene data show CDR1 as PRHDT and CDR2 as FYEKMQ (reference sequence). As DNA, the CDR3 is TGTGCCAGCCGACAGGCCTTGAGGCTATACAGATACACCTTC. Residues: CASRQALRLYRYTF.

CDR3 sequence reads: CASSQMSNTEAFF. The CDR3 nucleotides read TGTGCCAGCAGCCAAATGTCAAACACTGAAGCTTTCTTT. V is TRBV3-1 and J is TRBJ1-1; D gene uncertain. Trimming removed 2 bases at V and 2 bases at J, with 6 bases between. The CDR3 loop spans 13 amino acids. The germline V gene encodes CDR1 LGHDT and CDR2 YNNKEL (reference sequence).

CDR3 sequence reads: CASFRTGRSYEQYF. The CDR3 DNA reads TGTGCCAGCTTCCGGACAGGGCGCTCCTACGAGCAGTACTTC. This chain uses TRBV2 with TRBJ2-7; TRBD1 matches 8 bases. The CDR3 is 14 amino acids. In germline, CDR1 is SNHLY, CDR2 FYNNEI. V was clipped by 8 bases and J by 0 bases; unmatched bases: 6.

This clonotype was detected many times. The chain uses TRBV12-3 or TRBV12-4 and TRBJ1-2; possible D gene TRBD1, 5 bases. CDR3 size: 13 residues. The V and J ends lost 5 bases and 9 bases respectively, with 16 bases between them. The CDR3 DNA reads as TGTGCCAGCAGTCCCGCGGGGGGTCTGAGCTACACCTTC. Protein sequence: CASSPAGGLSYTF.

This clonotype was observed at least ten times. The V gene is TRBV15, the J gene TRBJ2-5; tentative D call: TRBD2 (6 bases). The CDR3 sequence is 16 residues long. The germline V and J ends were trimmed by 5 bases and 3 bases, with 19 bases remaining between them. From germline, CDR1 is LNHNV and CDR2 YYDKDF (reference sequence). The chain's CDR3 is CATSGHPGLFEETQYF. The DNA of the CDR3 is TGTGCCACCAGCGGCCACCCGGGACTTTTCGAAGAGACCCAGTACTTC.

This chain joins TRBV7-8 and TRBJ1-6; TRBD1 is a possible D gene (6 bases). The germline V gene has CDR1 SGHVS and CDR2 FQNEAQ. Trimming took off 1 base at V and 15 bases at J, with 25 bases between the two ends. CDR3 length: 17 residues. This chain's CDR3 is CASSLGTALYHNSSLHF. The CDR3 region has the DNA TGTGCCAGCAGCTTAGGGACAGCTCTATACCATAATTCAAGCCTCCACTTT.

This clonotype was observed at least ten times. The chain uses TRBV10-3 and TRBJ2-3, with a possible D match to TRBD2 (6 bases). V shed 4 bases and J shed 4 bases, with 21 bases lying between them. In germline, CDR1 is ENHRY, CDR2 SYGVKD. This CDR3 comprises 17 residues. CDR3 DNA: TGTGCCATCAGTGGATACGGGAGTATGGGCTTGGCAGATACGCAGTATTTT. It is translated as CAISGYGSMGLADTQYF.

This clonotype was seen many times. The J gene is TRBJ2-4, the V gene TRBV30; D is perhaps TRBD2 (7 bases). Germline assignment: CDR1 GTSNPN and CDR2 SVGIG (reference sequence). The CDR3 totals 13 residues. Between the trimmed V and J ends, which lost 0 bases and 7 bases, there was a span of 10 bases. The CDR3 region is CAWSVGGANIQYF. The CDR3 DNA follows: TGTGCCTGGAGTGTGGGGGGGGCGAACATTCAGTACTTC.